One and the same sample provided the 3 T cell receptor beta chains below, sequenced in a study of brain T cells in children with intractable seizures. Repertoires were generated with immunoSEQ multiplex PCR, while TCRdb's copy carries only in-frame clones and drops some. The data show roughly 69,000 clones, roughly 95% seen once. The sequenced sample was peripheral blood, obtained at surgery. The receptors come from a boy under three years old with focal cortical dysplasia and intractable seizures.

Details on this clone: Other DNA sequences of this sample code for an identical CDR3. This sequence joins TRBV5-1 and TRBJ2-3; 8 bases are shared with TRBD1. The CDR3 is 16 amino acids. The J segment lost 0 bases and the V segment lost 0 bases, leaving 3 bases of the junction unmatched. Per germline, CDR1 SGHRS and CDR2 YFSETQ. This CDR3 is CASSLAGGPSTDTQYF. CDR3 coding DNA: TGCGCCAGCAGCTTGGCAGGGGGCCCAAGCACAGATACGCAGTATTTT.

The CDR3 loop reads CASSGARTGELFF. The CDR3 nucleotides are TGTGCCAGCTCGGGGGCAAGAACCGGGGAGCTGTTTTTT. The rearrangement links TRBV12-3 or TRBV12-4 to TRBJ2-2; D is tentatively TRBD1 or TRBD2 (6 bases each). The ends were cut back, 8 bases at V and 5 bases at J, with 12 bases in the middle. The CDR3 spans 13 residues.

This chain joins TRBV5-4 and TRBJ2-3; D is undetermined. The CDR3 runs 11 residues. Trimming took off 1 base at V and 3 bases at J, with 0 bases between the two ends. Germline values: CDR1 SGHNT, CDR2 YYREEE (reference sequence). The CDR3 DNA sequence: TGTGCCAGCAGCTTGACAGATACGCAGTATTTT. It translates to CASSLTDTQYF.